The present TCR beta chain was sequenced within a study of cytomegalovirus exposure and HLA in healthy donors (dated by TCRdb to the late 2010s). With respect to the entire study: According to an earlier analysis of around 600 of the donors, about 179 million T cells yielded approximately 120 million unique TCR beta sequences and approximately 280 Gb of sequence data. A later analysis re-analyzed previously published TCR beta repertoires from roughly 630 donors and added high-resolution HLA genotyping to study TCR occurrence patterns. Alongside the repertoire data, information on donor age, sex, ethnicity and CMV serostatus was compiled. An early release covering 500 to 750 HLA-typed donors comprised roughly 300 gigabases of sequencing data and roughly 86 million unique TCR sequences. Among the roughly 400 genotyped donors, about 83% belonged to the genetic ancestry cluster associated with self-reported Caucasian donors. Class I and class II HLA loci were covered by the typing at four-digit resolution. The study aimed to test whether cataloging public T cell receptors could reveal signatures of past pathogen exposure. High-throughput TCR immunosequencing, statistical association of individual TCRs with disease status, and machine learning were combined to predict cytomegalovirus infection status. Genome-wide SNP genotypes for about 65% of the roughly 670 donors were used in a later genetic analysis, which treated that subset as a discovery cohort. Typing coverage differed by locus: A, B, C, DRB1 and DQB1 were typed in roughly 620-630 donors, DQA1 in roughly 500, DPA1 in over 600, and DPB1 in just under 490. An earlier analysis of approximately 500 of the donors applied high-throughput TCR beta sequencing to assess whether each TCR beta V gene segment acted as functional or pseudogenic. Because of strong linkage in the cohort, four to six DR-DQ haplotypes were treated as single units for association and clustering. Among about 370 genotyped donors of the cohort, an average of approximately 200,000 unique TCR beta nucleotide sequences was sequenced per donor, of which about 19% were non-productive. All discovery cohort repertoires had been generated on a single sequencing platform. The T cell repertoires of under 700 subjects were profiled by immunosequencing and related to cytomegalovirus serostatus. Rather than using new phenotypic data, the later analysis identified candidate immune exposures from TCR beta sequences and from how often those sequences occurred across donors. In addition to the first cohort of roughly 700 subjects, a separate validation cohort of over 90 different subjects was used. Study-wide findings and limitations: A later analysis found that most CMV-associated TCR beta chains appeared HLA-restricted, with HLA associations seemingly driven largely by CMV exposure. In an earlier analysis of approximately 590 of the donors, most TCR beta V segments were observed in productive rearrangements about 90% or about 30% of the time, broadly matching IMGT annotations. In a later genetic analysis, a missense DCLRE1C variant was associated with V-gene and J-gene trimming of TCR beta chains, and the association was replicated in an independent cohort. A cluster of highly shared sequence variants was judged likely to be a technical artifact of the sequencing pipeline. The only immune exposure information available for the cohort was CMV serostatus. A later analysis found that HLA-associated TCR beta chains were more clonally expanded and had lower generation probabilities than equally common non-associated chains. A later analysis found that TCR association rates varied across HLA loci, with DRB1 alleles showing the most associated TCRs and HLA-C alleles the fewest. Strong co-occurrence of HLA alleles, especially DR and DQ, made assigning TCR associations to individual alleles difficult. The classifier was reported to diagnose cytomegalovirus status with high specificity and sensitivity in both the original and validation cohorts. The earlier analysis of approximately 540 of the donors excluded about 16 rarely observed V segments, including chromosome 9 orphons, because counts were too low. A further reported finding was that TCR beta sequences accurately predicted the HLA-A and HLA-B alleles for most subjects in the first cohort. Because HLA typing was missing for some donors at each locus, association tests included only the typed subset. The authors suggested that the approach could potentially be generalized to other disease states and immunological phenotypes. In a later genetic analysis, fewer N-insertions in productive TCRs were reported among donors in an Asian-associated ancestry cluster than the roughly 700-donor mean. Some IMGT-functional V segments, including TRBV6-2 and TRBV6-3, could not be distinguished by the 87-base-pair reads and were therefore excluded. The study gave a list of under 200 TCR beta chains associated with cytomegalovirus. This cohort had only TCR beta chains sequenced, and the lack of alpha or paired-chain data limited which features could be detected. While some public TCRs were present in many individuals, most TCR sequences turned up only very rarely across donors. Linkage disequilibrium might explain the correlated functional status among segregating V segments, but an unknown experimental factor could not be excluded. A later analysis reported that several top co-occurrence clusters appeared linked to parvovirus B19, influenza, CMV and Epstein-Barr virus. Sequencing depth was assumed to be roughly uniform across donors in the presence/absence analyses, though that assumption may not hold. Specific HLA alleles were associated with 15,000 to 20,000 TCR beta sequences at a false discovery rate of 0.05 in a later analysis. In vitro tests confirmed that three of the cytomegalovirus-associated TCR beta chains recognize cytomegalovirus antigens.

The germline V and J ends show losses of 3 bases and 4 bases respectively, and no gene match explains 4 bases of the junction. Counted from cysteine to phenylalanine, this CDR3 has 15 amino acids. The kept DNA is CDR3 alone, 45 bases in frame from the first base. According to the germline V gene, CDR1 reads SQVTM and CDR2 reads ANQGSEA. Note on this clone: The antigen this receptor binds is unknown. The sample holds no much larger clone one base away, and base qualities are not on file.

Library preparation employed the immunoSEQ multiplex PCR assay. The multiplex PCR relied on a mix of 60 forward primers for TCR Vbeta segments and 13 reverse primers for TCR Jbeta segments. Amplification of the CDR3 region of rearranged TCR beta genes was performed with a multiplex PCR assay on genomic DNA. Amplified TCR beta libraries were sequenced as 87-base-pair reads on the Illumina HiSeq System. As for the original processing: In a later analysis, 77 million or so unique TCR beta chains were counted across the 690 or so repertoires, and roughly 9.9 million of these chains were shared by at least two donors. Raw reads were error-corrected and collapsed into unique sequences by a nearest-neighbor algorithm in which closely related sequences were merged to remove PCR and sequencing errors. Alignment of CDR3 sequences to IMGT reference sequences was used to assign V, D and J gene segments. For a sequence to be retained, a match of at least six nucleotides was required to both a V gene segment and a J gene segment. A rearrangement counted as productive if the CDR3 had no stop codons and remained in frame with V and J, and every other rearrangement counted as non-productive. Following IMGT convention, CDR3 was defined as the stretch from the second conserved V-encoded cysteine up to the conserved J-encoded phenylalanine. The earlier analysis of approximately 500 of the donors excluded sequences that lacked an unambiguous match to a single V gene segment. In an earlier analysis of some 590 of the donors, a V segment was called functional when productive rearrangements were above 56.7%, and segregating when the standard deviation between donors exceeded 5%. To diagnose cytomegalovirus status from the catalog of TCR beta chain sequences, a statistical classification framework was built. A later analysis assigned V and J genes by comparing TCR nucleotide sequences with IMGT/GENE-DB human TR gene sequences. The TCRdist pipeline was used in a later analysis to assign CDR3 sequences and most-parsimonious VDJ recombination scenarios. In a later analysis, each TCR beta chain was defined by its CDR3 amino acid sequence together with its V-gene family, and reads lacking a unique V-gene family were excluded. As a way to deal with suspected cross-contamination and a sequencing artifact, a later analysis dropped hundreds of nucleotide sequences that were highly shared and had low generation probability. In a later analysis, a clonal expansion index was calculated for each public chain from normalized within-repertoire ranks of inferred template counts. A later analysis computed generation probabilities with a VDJ recombination model fitted to out-of-frame rearrangements, and checked the results against IGoR. In a later analysis, TCR-TCR, TCR-HLA and TCR-CMV co-occurrence was scored with hypergeometric tests, and a repertoire-size bias correction was applied to TCR pairs. In a later analysis, false discovery rates were estimated by permuting HLA or CMV assignments 20 times. In a later analysis, co-occurring TCRs were grouped using DBSCAN, and TCRdist sequence similarity was added for clustering within HLA-allele-positive subsets. For co-occurrence clustering, repertoires with fewer than 30,000 or more than 120,000 public chains were excluded, along with roughly five repertoires with anomalous nucleotide sharing. As stored in TCRdb, this immuneACCESS dataset retains in-frame rearrangements with V and J assigned. A fraction of the clones does not appear; measured against another copy, unresolved V genes explain less than half of the discrepancy, and the remainder lacks a known reason. The DNA was the basis for D and trimming; V, J and clone size are from that table. In all, the sample holds around 110,000 clones, and under 90% of those were seen once. Of the sample, roughly 3.9% is held by the ten largest clones.

In total, fewer than 750 healthy bone marrow donors made up the cohort. At the time of sampling, all cohort members were nominally healthy, though unrecorded immune exposures were likely present. The donor was CMV seronegative and was included in the group of a few hundred seronegative cohort members. Every donor gave a peripheral blood sample, and the peripheral blood mononuclear cells from that sample were used for TCR beta sequencing. Genomic DNA was extracted from the blood cell samples with the Qiagen DNeasy Blood Extraction Kit. The sample consisted of PBMCs. The chain is made from TRBV29-1 and TRBJ2-2; a stretch of 11 junction bases matches TRBD1. This TCR derives from a woman aged 30 to 39 in good health and CMV-seronegative. The CDR3 protein is CSVEDRGLSTGELFF. The nucleotide sequence is given as TGCAGCGTTGAGGACAGGGGGCTGAGCACCGGGGAGCTGTTTTTT.